This entry lists 15 T cell receptor beta chains sequenced from one sample in a study of blood T cell repertoires in COVID-19. Using immunoSEQ multiplex PCR, the repertoire was profiled, and TCRdb retains in-frame clones only, with some absent. The sample shows roughly 380,000 clones, over 75% of them seen only once. Material: peripheral blood. The receptors derive from a woman aged 40 to 49 with COVID-19, enrolled during active disease.

The chain links TRBV27 to TRBJ1-5, with 10 bases that match TRBD1. Germline values: CDR1 MNHEY, CDR2 SMNVEV (reference sequence). V dropped 0 bases and J dropped 4; count of bases not matched to a gene: 9. There are 18 residues in the CDR3. The CDR3 reads CASSLSRDRGGLNQPQHF. The CDR3 coding sequence is TGTGCCAGCAGTTTATCGAGGGACAGGGGAGGCCTAAATCAGCCCCAGCATTTT.

The J gene is TRBJ1-4, the V gene TRBV7-2; no firm D call. The CDR3 is 14 residues long. V lost 5 bases and J lost 1, with 8 bases in between. Germline CDR1 is SGHTA and CDR2 is FQGNSA. The CDR3 region has the DNA TGTGCCAGCAGCGCCGCCAGAACTAATGAAAAACTGTTTTTT. Amino acids: CASSAARTNEKLFF.

The DNA for the CDR3 is TGTGCCAGCAGTTTATCGGGGTCAACACAGGGGGCGGTAAGCGAGCAGTACTTC. This translates into CASSLSGSTQGAVSEQYF. The chain recombines TRBV27 with TRBJ2-7; 9 nucleotides agree with TRBD1. The CDR3 contains 18 residues. CDR1 is MNHEY and CDR2 is SMNVEV in the germline V gene (reference sequence). Trimming removed 0 bases from V and 6 bases from J; junction bases left unmatched: 15.

This rearrangement joins TRBV9 to TRBJ1-1; a weak D match, TRBD1 (5 bases). Between the trimmed V and J ends, which lost 0 bases and 0 bases, there was a span of 9 bases. The CDR3 has 15 residues. CDR1 is SGDLS, CDR2 YYNGEE, per germline. The CDR3 reads CASSVDYRMNTEAFF. CDR3 DNA sequence: TGTGCCAGCAGCGTAGATTACAGGATGAACACTGAAGCTTTCTTT.

The V call is TRBV7-8, the J call TRBJ2-3; 11 bases align to TRBD1. Per the germline V gene, CDR1 is SGHVS and CDR2 is FQNEAQ. The CDR3 has 16 residues. V lost 5 bases, J lost 2 bases, and 6 bases stayed unmatched. CDR3 sequence (DNA): TGTGCCAGCAGCCGGGACAGGGGGGAATTCACAGATACGCAGTATTTT. Its protein is CASSRDRGEFTDTQYF.

The table lists this clone with a count of one. The rearrangement links TRBV5-4 to TRBJ2-1; the D gene is possibly TRBD1 (6 bases). With 4 bases removed from V and 7 bases from J, the gap between germline ends came to 12 bases. Germline assignment: CDR1 SGHNT and CDR2 YYREEE (reference sequence). The CDR3 runs 13 residues. In DNA form, the CDR3 reads TGTGCCAGCAGCCCGAGGGGACAAAATGAGCAGTTCTTC. Its protein is CASSPRGQNEQFF.

The V and J genes are TRBV7-9 and TRBJ1-2, with D possibly TRBD1 on 5 matching bases. Germline values: CDR1 SEHNR, CDR2 FQNEAQ (reference sequence). With 4 bases removed from V and 4 bases from J, the gap between germline ends came to 16 bases. This CDR3 is built from 15 residues. As DNA, the CDR3 is TGTGCCAGCAGCTCCAAAAACGGAGGGGCCTATGGCTACACCTTC. This translates into CASSSKNGGAYGYTF.

This clone was counted a few times. J is TRBJ1-1 and V is TRBV7-8, with 7 nucleotides matching TRBD1. Germline V gene sequence: CDR1 SGHVS, CDR2 FQNEAQ. With V trimmed by 1 base and J by 2 bases, 4 bases remained unmatched. The CDR3 totals 15 residues. Written as DNA, the CDR3 is TGTGCCAGCAGCTTAGGTGGACAGGTAAACACTGAAGCTTTCTTT. Its translation is CASSLGGQVNTEAFF.

The chain couples TRBV7-2 to TRBJ1-6; D may be TRBD1 (5 bases). Germline CDR1 is SGHTA and CDR2 is FQGNSA. The length of the CDR3 is 14 residues. V dropped 3 bases and J dropped 6 bases, with 9 bases sitting between them. CDR3 bases: TGTGCCAGCAGCTTGACCAGGGTTAATTCACCCCTCCACTTT. It specifies CASSLTRVNSPLHF. The whole variable domain, remainder taken from reference TRBV7-2 and TRBJ1-6, is GAGVSQSPSNKVTEKGKDVELRCDPISGHTALYWYRQSLGQGLEFLIYFQGNSAPDKSGLPSDRFSAERTGGSVSTLTIQRTQQEDSAVYLCASSLTRVNSPLHFGNGTRLTVT.

This clone was recorded once. This chain uses TRBV30 with TRBJ2-5, with D perhaps TRBD1 (6 bases). Trimming took off 0 bases at V and 4 bases at J, with 15 bases between the two ends. CDR1 and CDR2 (germline): GTSNPN, SVGIG (reference sequence). The CDR3 totals 15 residues. CDR3 region: CAWSVGQGMGETQYF. The CDR3 bases are TGTGCCTGGAGTGTAGGCCAGGGGATGGGAGAGACCCAGTACTTC.

V usage is TRBV5-1 and J usage is TRBJ1-6; 7 bases fit TRBD1. Losses at the gene ends were 4 bases for V and 4 bases for J; bases not matched to a gene: 5. This CDR3 has 15 amino acids. CDR1 and CDR2 from the germline V gene are SGHRS and YFSETQ. In nucleotides, the CDR3 is TGCGCCAGCAGCCAAGGGGGCGGTTATAATTCACCCCTCCACTTT. It yields the protein CASSQGGGYNSPLHF.

The genes are TRBV5-6 and TRBJ1-5, with TRBD1 identical over 8 bases. Germline CDR1 reads SGHDT; CDR2 reads YYEEEE. The CDR3 is 14 amino acids. V trimming: 4 bases; J trimming: 9 bases; junction bases outside the gene matches: 9. The CDR3 sequence is CASSPGQGHRPQHF. In nucleotides, the CDR3 is TGTGCCAGCAGCCCCGGACAGGGCCATAGGCCCCAGCATTTT.

V usage is TRBV6-6 and J usage is TRBJ2-3; 9 nucleotides line up with TRBD2. Looked up from germline, CDR1 is MNHNY and CDR2 is SVGAGI (reference sequence). The CDR3 length is 16 residues. With 6 bases clipped from V and 2 bases from J, the junction kept 9 bases outside the gene matches. CDR3 sequence: CASRPRLAENTDTQYF. The CDR3 nucleotides are TGTGCCAGCAGGCCGAGACTAGCGGAGAACACAGATACGCAGTATTTT.

The chain joins TRBV27 to TRBJ1-1, with D possibly TRBD1 on 6 matching bases. The CDR3 is 15 amino acids. Trimming cost V 3 bases and J 0 bases, with 11 bases left between them. The germline V gene has CDR1 MNHEY and CDR2 SMNVEV (reference sequence). The CDR3 DNA reads as TGTGCCAGCAGTTTCCTTAGGGGGTTGAACACTGAAGCTTTCTTT. Residues: CASSFLRGLNTEAFF.

V and J are TRBV5-4 and TRBJ1-3; 8 nucleotides agree with TRBD1. This CDR3 comprises 16 residues. The V gene's germline CDR1 is SGHNT and CDR2 YYREEE (reference sequence). The V segment lost 3 bases and the J segment 0 bases; nucleotides outside the gene matches: 5. The CDR3 DNA sequence: TGTGCCAGCAGCTCCCGACAGGGGAGCTCTGGAAACACCATATATTTT. It is translated as CASSSRQGSSGNTIYF.